The 17 T cell receptor beta chains reported below all come from one sample, sequenced in a study of T cell responses to AZD1222 COVID-19 vaccine. Assay used: immunoSEQ multiplex PCR; TCRdb lists only in-frame clones, some missing. The repertoire holds about 110,000 clones, with around 87% as singletons. The specimen was peripheral blood, collected 28 days after the second AZD1222 dose. These receptors all come from an adult who received the AZD1222 COVID-19 vaccine.

The chain combines TRBV2 with TRBJ1-1; D is undetermined. CDR3 length equals 14 residues. Trimming removed 6 bases from V and 0 bases from J, with 11 bases in between. CDR1 is SNHLY, CDR2 FYNNEI, per germline. CDR3 residues: CASRTLRLNTEAFF. DNA of the CDR3: TGTGCCAGCAGGACTTTGCGCTTGAACACTGAAGCTTTCTTT.

V gene TRBV6-2 or TRBV6-3 combines with J gene TRBJ2-7; TRBD2 agrees at 8 bases. V shed 2 bases, J shed 7 bases, and the junction held 13 bases outside the gene matches. CDR3 length: 16 amino acids. Germline loops: CDR1 MNHEY, CDR2 SVGEGT. The CDR3 DNA follows: TGTGCCAGCAGTTACGGGCTAGCGGGTGGATTTAGGGAGCAGTACTTC. It yields the protein CASSYGLAGGFREQYF.

The chain recombines TRBV6-5 with TRBJ1-3, with TRBD1 as a possible D gene (6 bases). The germline gives CDR1 MNHEY, CDR2 SVGAGI. V lost 3 bases and J 2 bases, leaving 11 bases between the germline ends. The CDR3 has 15 amino acids. CDR3 loop: CASSYRTDTGNTIYF. CDR3 in DNA: TGTGCCAGCAGTTATCGGACAGACACTGGAAACACCATATATTTT.

The V call is TRBV6-6, the J call TRBJ1-5; 10 bases align to TRBD1. Germline trimming cut 6 bases from V and 0 bases from J; bases unmatched to any gene: 20. This CDR3 is built from 21 residues. CDR1 is MNHNY, CDR2 SVGAGI, per germline (reference sequence). In DNA form, the CDR3 reads TGTGCCAGCAGCCCACCCCCGCCTGGGACAGGGGCGACTTATAGCAATCAGCCCCAGCATTTT. It codes for CASSPPPPGTGATYSNQPQHF.

This chain joins TRBV6-6 and TRBJ2-7, with unresolved D. From germline, CDR1 is MNHNY and CDR2 SVGAGI (reference sequence). This CDR3 comprises 13 residues. Trimming shortened V by 4 bases and J by 0 bases, and 7 bases separated the two germline ends. The CDR3 loop is CASSSVASYEQYF. CDR3 DNA: TGTGCCAGCAGTTCGGTGGCCTCCTACGAGCAGTACTTC.

This clone was detected many times. The chain employs TRBV10-2 and TRBJ1-5; a possible D gene is TRBD1 (5 bases). Germline V gene lookup returns CDR1 WSHSY and CDR2 SAAADI. This CDR3 has 14 residues. V lost 8 bases, J lost 0 bases, and 11 bases lay in between. The CDR3 nucleotides read TGCGCCAGCTCCGGGGCTTATAGCAATCAGCCCCAGCATTTT. This codes for CASSGAYSNQPQHF.

The V and J genes are TRBV7-2 and TRBJ2-7; TRBD1 matches 8 bases. V lost 3 bases, J lost 0 bases, and 4 bases stayed unmatched. CDR1 SGHTA and CDR2 FQGNSA come from the germline V gene. The CDR3 is made up of 15 amino acids. As DNA, the CDR3 is TGTGCCAGCAGCTTCTCCGGGACAGGCTCCTACGAGCAGTACTTC. Its protein is CASSFSGTGSYEQYF. Full variable domain (remainder filled in from reference TRBV7-2 and TRBJ2-7): GAGVSQSPSNKVTEKGKDVELRCDPISGHTALYWYRQSLGQGLEFLIYFQGNSAPDKSGLPSDRFSAERTGGSVSTLTIQRTQQEDSAVYLCASSFSGTGSYEQYFGPGTRLTVT.

The CDR3 region is CASHNPLVNEQFF. The DNA of the CDR3 is TGTGCCAGCCACAATCCACTGGTGAATGAGCAGTTCTTC. V is TRBV6-5 and J is TRBJ2-1; no clear D gene. Germline V gene lookup returns CDR1 MNHEY and CDR2 SVGAGI. Trimming removed 8 bases at V and 7 bases at J, with 15 bases between. The CDR3 has 13 amino acids.

The chain couples TRBV7-2 to TRBJ2-3; no clear D. V gave up 4 bases and J gave up 6 bases, with 5 bases separating them. This CDR3 is 11 amino acids long. Germline V gene data show CDR1 as SGHTA and CDR2 as FQGNSA. The DNA for the CDR3 is TGTGCCAGCAGCTCCCTGGATACGCAGTATTTT. As protein: CASSSLDTQYF. The variable domain in full, completed from reference TRBV7-2 and TRBJ2-3, reads GAGVSQSPSNKVTEKGKDVELRCDPISGHTALYWYRQSLGQGLEFLIYFQGNSAPDKSGLPSDRFSAERTGGSVSTLTIQRTQQEDSAVYLCASSSLDTQYFGPGTRLTVL.

The J gene is TRBJ2-5, the V gene TRBV30; no definite D call. The CDR3 runs to 13 residues. Germline lookup yields CDR1 GTSNPN and CDR2 SVGIG (reference sequence). Trimming removed 3 bases from V and 5 bases from J, with 13 bases in between. CDR3 sequence: CAWSSRQWETQYF. The CDR3 bases are TGTGCCTGGAGCTCTCGGCAGTGGGAGACCCAGTACTTC. The variable domain in full, with the rest retrieved from reference TRBV30 and TRBJ2-5, is SQTIHQWPATLVQPVGSPLSLECTVEGTSNPNLYWYRQAAGRGLQLLFYSVGIGQISSEVPQNLSASRPQDRQFILSSKKLLLSDSGFYLCAWSSRQWETQYFGPGTRLLVL.

The chain employs TRBV7-3 and TRBJ1-1; D ambiguous. This CDR3 spans 14 amino acids. Germline CDR1 reads SGHTA; CDR2 reads FQGTGA. The V end lost 4 bases, the J end lost 2 bases, and 11 bases lay between the germline ends. In DNA, the CDR3 is TGTGCCAGCAGCTCAACTCCGGGAAACACTGAAGCTTTCTTT. Translating it yields CASSSTPGNTEAFF.

The chain joins TRBV27 to TRBJ1-2, with TRBD1 as a possible D gene (6 bases). Germline V lookup: CDR1 MNHEY, CDR2 SMNVEV (reference sequence). The CDR3 covers 12 residues. Trimming took 6 bases from V and 8 from J, leaving 13 bases between them. CDR3 DNA: TGTGCCAGCAGCCGAGGGGGACGCGGCTACACCTTC. Amino acids: CASSRGGRGYTF.

The chain couples TRBV6-4 to TRBJ1-5, with D unclear. The CDR3 totals 13 residues. From germline, CDR1 is MRHNA and CDR2 SNTAGT. V was clipped by 2 bases and J by 4 bases, with 6 bases between them. The DNA of the CDR3 is TGTGCCAGCAGTGACACGGTGAATCAGCCCCAGCATTTT. Translated: CASSDTVNQPQHF.

V and J are TRBV5-1 and TRBJ1-4; the match to TRBD1 covers 8 bases. Germline V CDR1 and CDR2: SGHRS, YFSETQ. The CDR3 contains 14 residues. Trimming took 5 bases from V and 0 from J; bases not matched to a gene: 0. CDR3 in amino acids: CASRGQATNEKLFF. The DNA for the CDR3 is TGCGCCAGCAGGGGACAGGCAACTAATGAAAAACTGTTTTTT.

The DNA for the CDR3 is TGTGCCAGCAGCCAAAAGGGGAGGGGGAATCAGCCCCAGCATTTT. As protein: CASSQKGRGNQPQHF. The chain uses TRBV3-1 (or the pseudogene TRBV3-2) and TRBJ1-5, with D tentatively TRBD1 (6 bases). The germline gives CDR1 LGHDT, CDR2 YNNKEL (reference sequence). This CDR3 region has 15 residues. Trimming stripped 2 bases from V and 4 bases from J, with 12 bases between.

The genes are TRBV6-4 and TRBJ1-2; D is uncertain. CDR3 length: 13 amino acids. Germline assignment: CDR1 MRHNA and CDR2 SNTAGT. Trimming pared 2 bases from V and 8 bases from J, leaving 12 bases between. DNA of the CDR3: TGTGCCAGCAGTGACCCAAGCGGTGTCGGCTACACCTTC. Protein sequence: CASSDPSGVGYTF.

The chain combines TRBV4-3 with TRBJ2-1; 10 bases map to TRBD1. This CDR3 has 13 residues. V dropped 7 bases and J dropped 8; count of bases not matched to a gene: 5. The germline V gene has CDR1 LGHNA and CDR2 YSLEER. CDR3 DNA: TGCGCCAGCAAGGGACAGGGGTGGGATGAGCAGTTCTTC. Amino acids: CASKGQGWDEQFF.